The source of this TCR beta chain is a study of response to subunit inactivated influenza vaccine. Whole-study results and caveats: Each seasonal influenza vaccination, the authors suggested, recruits few new T cells.

CDR3 length: 15 residues. The germline CDR1 and CDR2 sequences are LNHNV and YYDKDF (reference sequence). V lost 2 bases and J 7 bases, leaving 14 bases between the germline ends. In TCRdb, the RT-PCR reads were re-called with MiXCR into one record per CDR3 protein. The sample holds 650,000 or so distinct CDR3 sequences, 14% seen once. This clonotype was seen a handful of times. The antigen remains undetermined. The sequence came from a man in his fifties or sixties who received an inactivated influenza vaccine. Specimen: PBMCs from blood, collected approximately 15 days before vaccination. The V and J genes are TRBV15 and TRBJ1-4; perhaps TRBD1 as D (5 bases). CDR3 in DNA: TGTGCCACCAGCAGATCCAGGGAGACGGGTGAAAAACTGTTTTTT. This encodes CATSRSRETGEKLFF.